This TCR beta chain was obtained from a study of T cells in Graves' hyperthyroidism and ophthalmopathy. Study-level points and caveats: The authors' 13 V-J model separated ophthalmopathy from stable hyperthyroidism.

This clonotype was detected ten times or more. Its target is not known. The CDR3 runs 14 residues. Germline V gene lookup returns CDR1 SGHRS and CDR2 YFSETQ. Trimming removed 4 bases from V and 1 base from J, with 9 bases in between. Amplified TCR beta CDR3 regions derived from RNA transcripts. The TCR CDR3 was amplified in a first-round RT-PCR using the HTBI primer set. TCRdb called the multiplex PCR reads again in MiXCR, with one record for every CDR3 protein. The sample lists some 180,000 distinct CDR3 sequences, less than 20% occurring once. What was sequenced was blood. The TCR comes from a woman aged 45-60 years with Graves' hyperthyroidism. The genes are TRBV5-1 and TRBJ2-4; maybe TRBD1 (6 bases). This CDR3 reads CASSPTGAKNIQYF. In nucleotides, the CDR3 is TGCGCCAGCAGCCCCACAGGGGCCAAAAACATTCAGTACTTC. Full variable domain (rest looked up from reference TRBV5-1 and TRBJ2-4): KAGVTQTPRYLIKTRGQQVTLSCSPISGHRSVSWYQQTPGQGLQFLFEYFSETQRNKGNFPGRFSGRQFSNSRSEMNVSTLELGDSALYLCASSPTGAKNIQYFGAGTRLSVL.